Here is one TCR beta chain with its context. What it binds is unknown. The CDR3 covers 19 residues. CDR1 LNHDA and CDR2 SQIVND come from the germline V gene (reference sequence). Trimming shortened V by 6 bases and J by 0 bases, and 24 bases separated the two germline ends. Profiling relied on immunoSEQ multiplex PCR, and the TCRdb table lists in-frame clones only, not all of them. This repertoire shows tens of thousands of clones, roughly 94% found once; its top ten account for over 0.4%. These data are taken from a study of graft-versus-host responses after intestinal transplantation. About the study: Recipients received multivisceral, liver-intestinal, or isolated intestinal transplants. All recipients were given anti-thymocyte globulin induction, and tacrolimus and steroids were then administered for 2 to 3 years.

Study-wide results and caveats: Recipient marrow showed GvH clones, some seen first in ileum or blood. Graft-versus-host to host-versus-graft clonal ratios in allografts were high in patients with graft-donor T cell macrochimerism.

The source of this sequence is a human donor who received an intestinal transplant. The sequencing here drew on unstimulated CD8+ T cells sorted from spleen or lymph node cells, taken before intestinal transplant. The V call is TRBV19, the J call TRBJ2-1; weak D call: TRBD2 (11 bases). The CDR3 bases are TGTGCCAGTAGGGGACAGGGGACTAGCGGTTACAGCTCCTACAATGAGCAGTTCTTC. Translating gives CASRGQGTSGYSSYNEQFF.